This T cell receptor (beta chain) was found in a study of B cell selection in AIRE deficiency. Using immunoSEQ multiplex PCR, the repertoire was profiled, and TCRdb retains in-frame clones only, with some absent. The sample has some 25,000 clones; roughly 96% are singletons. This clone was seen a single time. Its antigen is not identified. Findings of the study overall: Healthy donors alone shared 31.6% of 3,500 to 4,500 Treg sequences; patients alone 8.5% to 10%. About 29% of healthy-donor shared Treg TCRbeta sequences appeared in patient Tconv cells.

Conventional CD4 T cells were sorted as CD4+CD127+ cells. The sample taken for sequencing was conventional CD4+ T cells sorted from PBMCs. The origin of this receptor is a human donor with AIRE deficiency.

The CDR3 region has the DNA TGTGCCAGCAGCTCAACCAATGAGCAGTTCTTC. Its protein product is CASSSTNEQFF. The chain couples TRBV5-4 to TRBJ2-1; D is unresolved. CDR1 and CDR2 from the germline V gene are SGHNT and YYREEE (reference sequence). The CDR3 is 11 residues long. Trimming stripped 3 bases from V and 6 bases from J, with 4 bases between.